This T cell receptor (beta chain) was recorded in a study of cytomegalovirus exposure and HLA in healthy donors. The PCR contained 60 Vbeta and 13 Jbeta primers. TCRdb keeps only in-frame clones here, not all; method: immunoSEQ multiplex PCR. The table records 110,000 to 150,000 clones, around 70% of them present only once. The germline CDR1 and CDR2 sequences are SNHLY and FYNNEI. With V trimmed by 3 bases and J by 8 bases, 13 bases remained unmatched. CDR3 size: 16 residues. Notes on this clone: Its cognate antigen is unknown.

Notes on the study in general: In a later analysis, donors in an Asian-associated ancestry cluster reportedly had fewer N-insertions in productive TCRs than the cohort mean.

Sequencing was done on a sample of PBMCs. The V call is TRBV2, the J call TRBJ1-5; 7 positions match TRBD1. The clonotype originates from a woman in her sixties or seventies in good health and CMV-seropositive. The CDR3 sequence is CASSDPGQGGREPQHF. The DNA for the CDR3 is TGTGCCAGCAGTGACCCGGGACAAGGGGGCCGGGAGCCCCAGCATTTT.